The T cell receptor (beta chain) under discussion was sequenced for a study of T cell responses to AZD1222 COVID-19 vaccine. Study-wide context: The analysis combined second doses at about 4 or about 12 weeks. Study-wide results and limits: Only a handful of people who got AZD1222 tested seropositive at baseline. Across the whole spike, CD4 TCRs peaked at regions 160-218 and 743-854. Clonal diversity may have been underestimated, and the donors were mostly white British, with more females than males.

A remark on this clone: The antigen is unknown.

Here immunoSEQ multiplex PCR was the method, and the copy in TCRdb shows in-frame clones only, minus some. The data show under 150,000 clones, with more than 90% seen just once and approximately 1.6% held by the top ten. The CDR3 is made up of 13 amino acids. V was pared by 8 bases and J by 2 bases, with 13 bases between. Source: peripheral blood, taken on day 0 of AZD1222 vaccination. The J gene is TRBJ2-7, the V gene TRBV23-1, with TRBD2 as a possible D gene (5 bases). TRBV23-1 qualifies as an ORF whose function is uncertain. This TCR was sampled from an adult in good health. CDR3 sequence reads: CASGPERTYEQYF. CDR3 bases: TGCGCCAGCGGGCCAGAGCGGACCTACGAGCAGTACTTC.